This T cell receptor (beta chain) appears in the sequencing data of a study of early stage breast cancer tumors. This clone has a handful of counts. Its antigen is unidentified. Regarding the study as a whole: Functional markers like CD4, CD8 and FOXP3 were missed in bulk sequencing.

Germline CDR1 and CDR2: LNHNV and YYDKDF (reference sequence). Trimming removed 5 bases at V and 4 bases at J, with 11 bases between. The CDR3 is 13 residues long. Measured with immunoSEQ multiplex PCR; TCRdb has only the in-frame clones, and not every one. Of tens of thousands of clones listed, just under 80% are singletons. What was sequenced was blood. The origin of this receptor is a person between 35 and 49 years old with breast cancer. This sequence joins TRBV15 and TRBJ1-1; a weak D match, TRBD1 (6 bases). The CDR3 DNA follows: TGTGCCACCAGCGGGTGGGGGGCCACTGAAGCTTTCTTT. This encodes CATSGWGATEAFF. The complete variable domain, with remaining parts taken from reference TRBV15 and TRBJ1-1, reads DAMVIQNPRYQVTQFGKPVTLSCSQTLNHNVMYWYQQKSSQAPKLLFHYYDKDFNNEADTPDNFQSRRPNTSFCFLDIRSPGLGDTAMYLCATSGWGATEAFFGQGTRLTVV.